Below are 5 T cell receptor beta chains sequenced from a single sample in a study of T cell responses to AZD1222 COVID-19 vaccine. Data came from immunoSEQ multiplex PCR; TCRdb stores just in-frame clones and leaves some out. This table has approximately 110,000 clones, approximately 86% appearing once. The sequences come from peripheral blood, collected on day 0 of AZD1222 vaccination. The receptors here all came from an adult in good health.

CDR3 amino acids: CASSDPGTGIDTQYF. Written as DNA, the CDR3 is TGTGCCAGCAGTGACCCAGGGACAGGGATAGATACGCAGTATTTT. The gene calls are TRBV2 and TRBJ2-3; TRBD1 agrees at 9 bases. J gave up 5 bases and V 3 bases, and 6 bases lay outside the gene matches. The CDR3 contains 15 residues. Germline assignment: CDR1 SNHLY and CDR2 FYNNEI.

V is TRBV4-1 and J is TRBJ1-2; possible D gene TRBD1, 5 bases. This CDR3 is built from 15 residues. Trimming took off 1 base at V and 4 bases at J, with 13 bases between the two ends. Germline V gene sequence: CDR1 MGHRA, CDR2 YSYEKL. CDR3 nucleotides: TGCGCCAGCAGCCAAGTAGAAAAGGGACCCTATGGCTACACCTTC. It codes for CASSQVEKGPYGYTF.

The V call is TRBV24-1, the J call TRBJ2-3; the D gene could be TRBD1 or TRBD2 (5 bases each). This CDR3 spans 12 amino acids. Trimming took off 7 bases at V and 3 bases at J, with 7 bases between the two ends. CDR1 is KGHDR and CDR2 is SFDVKD in the germline V gene. Here the CDR3 reads CATRGVTDTQYF. The CDR3 nucleotides read TGTGCCACCAGGGGGGTTACAGATACGCAGTATTTT.

The CDR3 sequence is CASRRDNSGNTIYF. In nucleotides, the CDR3 is TGTGCCAGCAGGCGGGACAACTCTGGAAACACCATATATTTT. The chain combines TRBV6-5 with TRBJ1-3, with D tentatively TRBD1 (6 bases). Germline loops: CDR1 MNHEY, CDR2 SVGAGI. The CDR3 loop spans 14 amino acids. Trimming removed 6 bases from V and 0 bases from J, with 9 bases in between.

This chain links TRBV7-2 with TRBJ2-3; the D gene is possibly TRBD2 (5 bases). V lost 5 bases and J lost 9, with 9 bases in between. CDR3 length equals 11 residues. Germline V CDR1 and CDR2: SGHTA, FQGNSA. The chain's CDR3 is CASSPGLTQYF. The CDR3, as DNA: TGTGCCAGCAGCCCCGGACTGACGCAGTATTTT.